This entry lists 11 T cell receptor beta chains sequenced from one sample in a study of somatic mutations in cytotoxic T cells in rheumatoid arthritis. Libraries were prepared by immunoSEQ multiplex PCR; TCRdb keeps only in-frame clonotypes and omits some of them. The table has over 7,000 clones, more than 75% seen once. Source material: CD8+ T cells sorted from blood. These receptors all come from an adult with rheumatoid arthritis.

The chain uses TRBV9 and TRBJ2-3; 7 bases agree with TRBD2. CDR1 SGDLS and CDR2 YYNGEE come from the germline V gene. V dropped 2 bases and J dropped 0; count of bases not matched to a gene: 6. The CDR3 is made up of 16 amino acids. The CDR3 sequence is CASSVSSGTSTDTQYF. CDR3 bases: TGTGCCAGCAGCGTCTCTAGCGGAACTAGCACAGATACGCAGTATTTT.

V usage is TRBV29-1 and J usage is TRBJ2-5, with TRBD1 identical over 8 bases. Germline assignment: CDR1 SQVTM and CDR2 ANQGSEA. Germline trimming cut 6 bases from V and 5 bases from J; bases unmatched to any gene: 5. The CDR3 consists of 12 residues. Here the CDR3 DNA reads TGCAGCGTCTCAGGGGGCTTGGAGACCCAGTACTTC. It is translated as CSVSGGLETQYF.

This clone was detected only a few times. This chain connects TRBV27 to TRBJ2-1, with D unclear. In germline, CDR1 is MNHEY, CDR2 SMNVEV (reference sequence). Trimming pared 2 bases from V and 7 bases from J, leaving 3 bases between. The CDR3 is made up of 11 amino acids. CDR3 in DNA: TGTGCCAGCAGTTTAGGGAATGAGCAGTTCTTC. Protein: CASSLGNEQFF.

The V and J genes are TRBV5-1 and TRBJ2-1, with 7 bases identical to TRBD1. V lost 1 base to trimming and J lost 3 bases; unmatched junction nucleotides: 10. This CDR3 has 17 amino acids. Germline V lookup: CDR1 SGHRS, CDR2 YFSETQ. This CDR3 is CASSLLYPGQRYNEQFF. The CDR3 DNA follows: TGCGCCAGCAGCTTGTTGTACCCGGGACAGCGCTACAATGAGCAGTTCTTC.

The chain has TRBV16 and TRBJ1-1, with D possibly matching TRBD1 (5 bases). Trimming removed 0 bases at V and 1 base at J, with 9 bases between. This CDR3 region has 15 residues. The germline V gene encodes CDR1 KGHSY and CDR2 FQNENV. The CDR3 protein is CASSQSEGSNTEAFF. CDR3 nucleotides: TGTGCCAGCAGCCAATCGGAGGGGTCGAACACTGAAGCTTTCTTT.

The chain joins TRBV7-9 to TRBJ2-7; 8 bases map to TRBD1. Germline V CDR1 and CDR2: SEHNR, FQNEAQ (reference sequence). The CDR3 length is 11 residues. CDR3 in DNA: TGTGCCAGCAGCCTGACAGGGGCAGTGCACGTC. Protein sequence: CASSLTGAVHV.

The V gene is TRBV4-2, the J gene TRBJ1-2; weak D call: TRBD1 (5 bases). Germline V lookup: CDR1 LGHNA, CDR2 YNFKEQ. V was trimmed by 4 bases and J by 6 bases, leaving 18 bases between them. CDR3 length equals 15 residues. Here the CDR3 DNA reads TGTGCCAGCAGCCCAAACGTAGCAGGGAGCGATGGCTACACCTTC. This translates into CASSPNVAGSDGYTF.

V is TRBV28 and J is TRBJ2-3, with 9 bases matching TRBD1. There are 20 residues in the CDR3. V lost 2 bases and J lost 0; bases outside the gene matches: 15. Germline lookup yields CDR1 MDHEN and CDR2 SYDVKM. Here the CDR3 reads CASSLPSPGTGIVSTDTQYF. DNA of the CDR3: TGTGCCAGCAGTTTACCCTCGCCCGGGACAGGGATAGTGAGCACAGATACGCAGTATTTT.

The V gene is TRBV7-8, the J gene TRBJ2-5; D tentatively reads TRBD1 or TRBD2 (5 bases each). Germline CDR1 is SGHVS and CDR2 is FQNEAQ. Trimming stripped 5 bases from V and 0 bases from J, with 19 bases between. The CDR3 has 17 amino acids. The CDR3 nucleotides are TGTGCCAGCAGCCCCACCCGAGGGGACCTCTACCAAGAGACCCAGTACTTC. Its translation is CASSPTRGDLYQETQYF.

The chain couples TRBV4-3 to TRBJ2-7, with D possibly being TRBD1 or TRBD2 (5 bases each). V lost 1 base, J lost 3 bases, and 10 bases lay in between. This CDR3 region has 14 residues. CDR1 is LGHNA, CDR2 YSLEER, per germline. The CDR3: CASSQGDGNYEQYF. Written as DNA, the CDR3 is TGCGCCAGCAGCCAAGGGGACGGGAACTACGAGCAGTACTTC.

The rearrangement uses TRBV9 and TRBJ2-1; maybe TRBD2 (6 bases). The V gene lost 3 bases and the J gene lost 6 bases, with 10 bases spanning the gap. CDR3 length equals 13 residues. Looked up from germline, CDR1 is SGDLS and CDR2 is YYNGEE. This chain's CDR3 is CASSAYSGNEQFF. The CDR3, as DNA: TGTGCCAGCAGCGCCTATAGCGGCAATGAGCAGTTCTTC.